This T cell receptor (beta chain) stems from a study of cytomegalovirus exposure and HLA in healthy donors. Study findings and constraints: TCR beta chain V- and J-gene trimming was linked, in a later analysis, to a missense variant in DCLRE1C.

Note on this clone: As yet, its antigen is unknown.

Germline lookup yields CDR1 SGHTA and CDR2 FQGTGA. V was clipped by 5 bases and J by 3 bases; unmatched bases: 11. The CDR3 extends over 17 amino acids. The study ran its PCR with 60 Vbeta and 13 Jbeta primers. Measured with immunoSEQ multiplex PCR; TCRdb has only the in-frame clones, and not every one. The sample includes about 150,000 clones, around 78% of them seen just once. This TCR came from a man aged 40-49 years in good health and CMV-seronegative. The J gene is TRBJ1-4, the V gene TRBV7-3, with TRBD1 identical over 8 bases. Sample: PBMCs. The CDR3 DNA reads TGTGCCAGCAGCGAATTCGGGCTACAGGGGGCTAATGAAAAACTGTTTTTT. This encodes CASSEFGLQGANEKLFF.